This T cell receptor beta chain was captured in a study of blood T cell repertoires in COVID-19. Seattle patients were enrolled while actively infected and followed longitudinally. The V and J ends lost 3 bases and 3 bases respectively, with 9 bases between them. Germline-derived CDR1 and CDR2 are ENHRY and SYGVKD. The CDR3 runs to 15 residues. Under the authors' procedure: Quantification of nucleated cells was approximated via reference gene primer amplification. The repertoire was sequenced with immunoSEQ multiplex PCR; TCRdb's copy has only in-frame clones and lacks some. V, J and clone size were drawn from that table, and D and trimming were deduced from the DNA. This sample carries 70,000 to 90,000 clones, roughly 90% of them seen once, and the ten largest clones take about 5.7%.

Specimen: peripheral blood. The TCR was taken from a man at least 80 years old with COVID-19, enrolled during active disease. V and J are TRBV10-3 and TRBJ2-6; tentatively, D is TRBD2 (5 bases). Written as DNA, the CDR3 is TGTGCCATCAGTGATCCGAGGGTTGGGGCCAACGTCCTGACTTTC. Protein sequence: CAISDPRVGANVLTF.